The T cell receptor beta chain under discussion was sequenced for a study of blood T cell repertoires in COVID-19. Background on the study: PBMCs, B-cell-depleted T cells, or T cells were the source of the cDNA or gDNA that made up the material.

The germline V gene has CDR1 SQVTM and CDR2 ANQGSEA. Trimming pared 2 bases from V and 4 bases from J, leaving 11 bases between. This CDR3 has 13 residues. Libraries were prepared by immunoSEQ multiplex PCR; TCRdb keeps only in-frame clonotypes and omits some of them. The top ten hold 10% of the sample, which has 150,000 to 200,000 clones, about 86% seen once. This TCR derives from a woman aged 70 to 79 with COVID-19, enrolled during active disease. The chain recombines TRBV29-1 with TRBJ1-1; a possible D gene is TRBD1 (5 bases). Sequencing was performed on peripheral blood. The CDR3 DNA follows: TGCAGCGTTGAACGGGGGGGAAGCACTGAAGCTTTCTTT. This encodes CSVERGGSTEAFF.